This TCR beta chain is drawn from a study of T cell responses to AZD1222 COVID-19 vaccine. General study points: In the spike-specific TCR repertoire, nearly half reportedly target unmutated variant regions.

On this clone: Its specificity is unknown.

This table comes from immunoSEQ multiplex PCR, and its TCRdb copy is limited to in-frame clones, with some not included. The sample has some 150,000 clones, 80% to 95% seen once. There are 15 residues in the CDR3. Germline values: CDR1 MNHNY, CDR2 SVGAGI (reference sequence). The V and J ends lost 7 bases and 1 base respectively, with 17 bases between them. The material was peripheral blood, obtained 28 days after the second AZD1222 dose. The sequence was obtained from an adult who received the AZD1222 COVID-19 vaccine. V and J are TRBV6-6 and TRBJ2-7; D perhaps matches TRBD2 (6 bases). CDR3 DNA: TGTGCCAGCAAGGCGGTTTCCGCGGGGTCCTACGAGCAGTACTTC. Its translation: CASKAVSAGSYEQYF.